This is a list of T cell receptor beta chains from one sample in a study of blood T cell repertoires in COVID-19. Some clones are missing from TCRdb's copy, which holds only in-frame ones; the method was immunoSEQ multiplex PCR. The table has more than 80,000 clones, 75% to 90% seen once. The sample was peripheral blood. The receptors stem from a man older than 75 with acute or convalescent COVID-19. The CDR3 runs from the conserved cysteine through the conserved F or W. D genes are given only for firm matches. Part of the rows lack a size; the others show once, few, many or a class for expanded clones.

.	.	TRBJ1-2	TRBV6-5	CASTTANYGYTF	TGTGCCAGCACCACAGCTAACTATGGCTACACCTTC
.	.	TRBJ1-6	TRBV19	CASSNTGNSPLHF	TGTGCCAGTAGCAACACAGGGAATTCACCCCTCCACTTT
.	.	TRBJ1-2	TRBV28	CASTQGGAQYGYTF	TGTGCCAGCACCCAAGGGGGGGCCCAATACGGCTACACCTTC
.	TRBD1	TRBJ1-1	TRBV28	CASSLTGVVNTEAFF	TGTGCCAGCAGTTTGACAGGGGTGGTGAACACTGAAGCTTTCTTT
.	TRBD1	TRBJ2-7	TRBV2	CASRRTGSYEQYF	TGTGCCAGCAGACGGACAGGGTCCTACGAGCAGTACTTC
.	.	TRBJ1-2	TRBV28	CASSLKKQGGYTF	TGTGCCAGCAGTCTGAAAAAACAGGGAGGCTACACCTTC
.	TRBD1	TRBJ2-7	TRBV11-2	CASSFGQDSYEQYF	TGTGCCAGCAGCTTTGGACAGGACTCGTACGAGCAGTACTTC
.	.	TRBJ2-2	TRBV5-4	CASSPTPGELFF	TGTGCCAGCAGCCCCACTCCCGGGGAGCTGTTTTTT
.	TRBD1	TRBJ2-2	TRBV11-1	CASSLRQGGDTGELFF	TGTGCCAGCAGCCTCCGACAGGGGGGTGACACCGGGGAGCTGTTTTTT
.	TRBD1	TRBJ2-3	TRBV5-8	CASSFLRTGASTDTQYF	TGTGCCAGCAGCTTTTTGAGGACAGGGGCTAGCACAGATACGCAGTATTTT
once	.	TRBJ2-5	TRBV5-6	CASSLVGRETQYF	TGTGCCAGCAGCTTGGTAGGGAGAGAGACCCAGTACTTC
.	.	TRBJ1-2	TRBV6-6	CASQQADDPTNYGYTF	TGTGCCAGCCAACAGGCAGACGACCCGACCAACTATGGCTACACCTTC
.	TRBD2	TRBJ2-1	TRBV24-1	CATSDYPSGSNEQFF	TGTGCCACCAGTGATTACCCTAGCGGGAGCAATGAGCAGTTCTTC
once	.	TRBJ2-1	TRBV9	CASSTTPSGGGPNEQFF	TGTGCCAGCAGCACCACTCCCAGTGGGGGAGGTCCCAATGAGCAGTTCTTC
.	.	TRBJ1-1	TRBV25-1	CASSEMSGVRDTEAFF	TGTGCCAGCAGTGAAATGAGCGGGGTAAGGGACACTGAAGCTTTCTTT
.	TRBD1	TRBJ2-3	TRBV28	CAARGTDTQYF	TGTGCAGCCAGGGGGACAGATACGCAGTATTTT
.	.	TRBJ2-3	TRBV28	CASTQGSTDTQYF	TGTGCCAGCACCCAGGGGAGCACAGATACGCAGTATTTT
.	TRBD2	TRBJ2-5	TRBV29-1	CSVGSGRLETQYF	TGCAGCGTTGGTAGCGGGAGATTAGAGACCCAGTACTTC
.	TRBD1	TRBJ2-6	TRBV5-8	CASSLEAGGWANVLTF	TGTGCCAGCAGCTTGGAGGCAGGGGGCTGGGCCAACGTCCTGACTTTC
.	.	TRBJ2-7	TRBV9	CASSVGGSGYEQYF	TGTGCCAGCAGCGTAGGGGGTAGCGGCTACGAGCAGTACTTC
.	TRBD1	TRBJ1-2	TRBV6-5	CASSQEGQANYGYTF	TGTGCCAGCAGCCAAGAGGGACAGGCCAACTATGGCTACACCTTC
once	TRBD2	TRBJ2-1	TRBV4-3	CASSPQPASGPNEQFF	TGCGCCAGCAGCCCCCAGCCAGCTAGCGGGCCTAATGAGCAGTTCTTC
few	TRBD2	TRBJ2-7	TRBV4-2	CASSQEDSGGSYEQYF	TGTGCCAGCAGCCAAGAGGACAGCGGGGGGAGCTACGAGCAGTACTTC
.	TRBD1	TRBJ1-1	TRBV18	CASSTDRARTEAFF	TGTGCCAGCTCAACCGACAGGGCCCGCACTGAAGCTTTCTTT
.	.	TRBJ1-1	TRBV9	CASSVGVDNTEAFF	TGTGCCAGCAGCGTAGGCGTTGATAACACTGAAGCTTTCTTT
.	.	TRBJ1-3	TRBV11-2	CASSLVGRISGNTIYF	TGTGCCAGCAGCTTAGTGGGCAGGATCTCTGGAAACACCATATATTTT
.	.	TRBJ1-1	TRBV7-9	CASSPRVPVTEAFF	TGTGCCAGCAGCCCCAGGGTACCGGTCACTGAAGCTTTCTTT
.	.	TRBJ1-5	TRBV28	CASSGKGGWSNQPQHF	TGTGCCAGCAGTGGGAAGGGAGGGTGGAGCAATCAGCCCCAGCATTTT
once	.	TRBJ1-5	TRBV15	CATSRDSGLLHF	TGTGCCACCAGCAGAGATTCGGGATTGTTGCATTTT
.	TRBD2	TRBJ2-3	TRBV27	CASSRRLAGGAAVRTDTQYF	TGTGCCAGCAGCCGACGACTAGCGGGAGGGGCCGCGGTGCGCACAGATACGCAGTATTTT
.	TRBD1	TRBJ2-4	TRBV10-3	CAISEGQARDKNIQYF	TGTGCCATCAGTGAGGGACAGGCTCGTGACAAAAACATTCAGTACTTC
.	.	TRBJ2-1	TRBV2	CASSGGSSSYNEQFF	TGTGCCAGCAGTGGAGGATCGAGCTCCTACAATGAGCAGTTCTTC
.	TRBD1	TRBJ1-1	TRBV11-2	CASSSTKTGMNTEAFF	TGTGCCAGCAGCTCTACGAAGACAGGGATGAACACTGAAGCTTTCTTT
.	.	TRBJ1-1	TRBV5-6	CASSLNGGNTEAFF	TGTGCCAGCAGCTTAAACGGCGGGAACACTGAAGCTTTCTTT
.	TRBD2	TRBJ2-1	TRBV9	CASSGLAGVGNEQFF	TGTGCCAGCAGCGGGCTAGCGGGAGTCGGAAATGAGCAGTTCTTC
.	TRBD1	TRBJ1-2	TRBV28	CASSQGQGLGGYTF	TGTGCCAGCAGCCAGGGACAGGGACTAGGGGGCTACACCTTC
.	TRBD1	TRBJ2-7	TRBV6-5	CASSYSTGGQQYF	TGTGCCAGCAGTTACTCGACAGGGGGCCAGCAGTACTTC
.	TRBD1	TRBJ2-7	TRBV28	CASRRPGTGSQEQYF	TGTGCCAGCAGGAGACCCGGGACAGGGTCCCAGGAGCAGTACTTC
.	TRBD1	TRBJ1-5	TRBV19	CASSAGQAAEAQHF	TGTGCCAGTAGTGCCGGACAGGCCGCGGAGGCCCAGCATTTT
.	TRBD1	TRBJ1-5	TRBV6-2/TRBV6-3	CASSGQGSQPQHF	TGTGCCAGCAGCGGACAGGGGAGTCAGCCCCAGCATTTT
.	TRBD2	TRBJ2-1	TRBV6-5	CATRTSGRNEQFF	TGTGCCACACGGACTAGCGGGAGAAATGAGCAGTTCTTC
.	.	TRBJ2-4	TRBV2	CASEDLAKNIQYF	TGTGCCAGCGAGGATCTAGCCAAAAACATTCAGTACTTC
.	.	TRBJ1-1	TRBV6-5	CASINGGGTEAFF	TGTGCCAGCATCAACGGGGGTGGCACTGAAGCTTTCTTT
.	.	TRBJ2-6	TRBV28	CASRLSSGANVLTF	TGTGCCAGCAGGCTGAGTTCTGGGGCCAACGTCCTGACTTTC
.	TRBD2	TRBJ2-1	TRBV30	CAWSAWASTGGHEQFF	TGTGCCTGGAGTGCCTGGGCTAGTACGGGAGGCCATGAGCAGTTCTTC
few	TRBD2	TRBJ2-3	TRBV19	CASSIPGRGSTDTQYF	TGTGCCAGTAGTATTCCCGGGAGGGGAAGCACAGATACGCAGTATTTT
few	.	TRBJ2-7	TRBV1	CTSLAGGILWYYEQYF	TGCACCAGCTTAGCGGGAGGGATCCTGTGGTACTACGAGCAGTACTTC
.	.	TRBJ2-7	TRBV20-1	CSAQGDEQYF	TGCAGTGCCCAAGGGGACGAGCAGTACTTC
.	TRBD2	TRBJ2-2	TRBV27	CASSLSLAVTGELFF	TGTGCCAGCAGTTTGTCTCTAGCGGTCACCGGGGAGCTGTTTTTT
.	TRBD1	TRBJ2-4	TRBV2	CASSLLGTGGDIQYF	TGTGCCAGCAGCTTGCTCGGGACAGGGGGTGACATTCAGTACTTC
.	.	TRBJ1-1	TRBV27	CASSSGRSMNTEAFF	TGTGCCAGCAGTTCCGGGAGGTCCATGAACACTGAAGCTTTCTTT